This T cell receptor (beta chain) was recovered during a study of T-cell memory formation after mild COVID-19. Concerning this clonotype itself: The antigen is unknown.

The germline V and J ends were trimmed by 0 bases and 7 bases, with 21 bases remaining between them. The CDR3 sequence is 17 residues long. The V gene's germline CDR1 is MNHEY and CDR2 SVGAGI. TCRdb used MiXCR to reprocess the 5' RACE reads, holding one entry per CDR3 protein. The table has 550,000 to 600,000 distinct CDR3 sequences, about 20% seen once. Findings and caveats of the study: Day 15 to 85 contracting clones showed balanced CD4/CD8; later expanders leaned CD4+. Contracting clones localized mainly to CM and EM when CD4+ and mainly to EMRA when CD8+. Cross-reactive memory apparently joined, as some responding clones appeared in pre-infection memory. There was no confirmation that second-wave clones peaking on day 37 were SARS-CoV-2 specific.

The sequence was obtained from an adult woman who had mild COVID-19 (a few samples of this study predate the infection). Cell type and time point are not known. The sequenced material came from PBMCs or a T cell subset sorted from them (not recorded which). This chain connects TRBV6-5 to TRBJ2-5; D not certain. The CDR3 here is CASSYSASGKGWRTQYF. DNA of the CDR3: TGTGCCAGCAGTTACTCGGCCTCCGGAAAAGGTTGGCGGACCCAGTACTTC.